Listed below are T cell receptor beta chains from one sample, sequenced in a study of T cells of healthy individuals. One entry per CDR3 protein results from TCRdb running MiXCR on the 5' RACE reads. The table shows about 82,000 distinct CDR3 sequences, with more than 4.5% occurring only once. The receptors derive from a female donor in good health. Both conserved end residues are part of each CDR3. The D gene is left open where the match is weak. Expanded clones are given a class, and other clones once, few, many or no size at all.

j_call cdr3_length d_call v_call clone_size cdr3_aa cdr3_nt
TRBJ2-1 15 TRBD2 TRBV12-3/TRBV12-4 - CASSLGSGRINEQFF TGTGCCAGCAGTTTAGGTAGCGGGAGGATCAATGAGCAGTTCTTC
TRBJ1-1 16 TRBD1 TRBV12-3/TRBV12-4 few CASSADRVAMNTEAFF TGTGCCAGCAGTGCTGACAGGGTCGCCATGAACACTGAAGCTTTCTTT
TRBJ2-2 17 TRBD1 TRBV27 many CASSPWTGSYTTGELFF TGTGCCAGCAGTCCCTGGACAGGGTCATACACCACCGGGGAGCTGTTTTTT
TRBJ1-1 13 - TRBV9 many CASSARGDTEAFF TGTGCCAGCAGCGCCAGAGGGGACACTGAAGCTTTCTTT
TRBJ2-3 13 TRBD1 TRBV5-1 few CASSLIPGQGAYF TGCGCCAGCAGCCTAATCCCGGGACAGGGGGCGTATTTT
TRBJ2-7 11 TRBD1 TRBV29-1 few CSIHRGSEQYF TGCAGCATCCACAGGGGGTCGGAGCAGTACTTC
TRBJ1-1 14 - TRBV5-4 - CASSLGRANTEAFF TGTGCCAGCAGCTTGGGCAGGGCGAACACTGAAGCTTTCTTT
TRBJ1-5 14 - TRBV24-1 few CATSDLHSNQPQHF TGTGCCACCAGTGATTTGCACAGCAATCAGCCCCAGCATTTT
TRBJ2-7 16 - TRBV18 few CASSPTGLPRLGEQYF TGTGCCAGCTCACCGACGGGACTCCCTAGGCTCGGCGAGCAGTACTTC
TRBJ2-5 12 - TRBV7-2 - CASSIGAETQYF TGTGCCAGCAGCATTGGGGCAGAGACCCAGTACTTC
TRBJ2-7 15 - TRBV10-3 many CAISERGWLAYEQYF TGTGCCATCAGTGAACGTGGTTGGCTGGCCTACGAGCAGTACTTC
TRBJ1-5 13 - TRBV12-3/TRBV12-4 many CASSLKMGQPQHF TGTGCCAGCAGTTTAAAAATGGGTCAGCCCCAGCATTTT
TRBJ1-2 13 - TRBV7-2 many CASSLDKNYGYTF TGTGCCAGCAGCTTGGACAAAAACTATGGCTACACCTTC
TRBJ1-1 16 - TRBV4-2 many CASSHAYDDLNTEAFF TGTGCCAGCAGCCACGCCTACGACGACTTGAACACTGAAGCTTTCTTT
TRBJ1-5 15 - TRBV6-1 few CASSEVWRSNQPQHF TGTGCCAGCAGTGAAGTTTGGAGAAGCAATCAGCCCCAGCATTTT
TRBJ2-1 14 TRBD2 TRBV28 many CASSSLAGVYEQFF TGTGCCAGCAGTTCACTAGCGGGGGTCTATGAGCAGTTCTTC
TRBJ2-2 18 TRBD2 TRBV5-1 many CASSLKLLWEGNTGELFF TGCGCCAGCAGCTTGAAGCTTCTTTGGGAGGGGAACACCGGGGAGCTGTTTTTT
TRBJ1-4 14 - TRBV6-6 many CASSTGTKNEKLFF TGTGCCAGCAGTACCGGGACTAAGAATGAAAAACTGTTTTTT
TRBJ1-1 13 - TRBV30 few CAWTPDGPTEAFF TGTGCCTGGACTCCGGACGGGCCCACTGAAGCTTTCTTT
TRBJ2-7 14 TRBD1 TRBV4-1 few CASSQGTGISEQYF TGCGCCAGCAGCCAAGGGACAGGAATTAGCGAGCAGTACTTC
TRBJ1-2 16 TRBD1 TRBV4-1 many CASSQRWDRPAYGYTF TGCGCCAGCAGCCAGAGATGGGACAGGCCAGCCTATGGCTACACCTTC
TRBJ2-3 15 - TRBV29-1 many CSVGETPWAGDTQYF TGCAGCGTTGGTGAGACACCCTGGGCCGGAGATACGCAGTATTTT
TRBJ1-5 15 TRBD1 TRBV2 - CASNRDSQGWQPQHF TGTGCCAGCAACCGGGACAGCCAAGGGTGGCAGCCCCAGCATTTT
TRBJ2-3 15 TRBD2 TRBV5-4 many CASSLDLAGTDTQYF TGTGCCAGCAGCTTGGATCTAGCGGGAACAGATACGCAGTATTTT
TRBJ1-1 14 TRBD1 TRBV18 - CASSPQDRGTEAFF TGTGCCAGCTCACCCCAGGACAGGGGGACTGAAGCTTTCTTT
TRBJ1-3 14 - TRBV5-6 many CASSLAHRGNTIYF TGTGCCAGCAGCTTGGCCCACAGGGGAAACACCATATATTTT
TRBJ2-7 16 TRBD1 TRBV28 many CASSLSTQGAIQEQYF TGTGCCAGCAGTTTATCGACCCAGGGGGCGATCCAGGAGCAGTACTTC
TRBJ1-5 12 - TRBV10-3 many CAIGSVERPQHF TGTGCCATCGGATCGGTGGAACGGCCCCAGCATTTT